A selection of T cell receptor beta chains follows, all from one sample in a study of cytomegalovirus exposure and HLA in healthy donors. Using immunoSEQ multiplex PCR, the repertoire was profiled, and TCRdb retains in-frame clones only, with some absent. Reported are 70,000 to 100,000 clones; the ten largest clones contain 5.5%. Specimen: PBMCs. Receptors were obtained from a girl under 18 in good health and CMV-seropositive. Each CDR3 is given with its conserved first and last residue. The D gene is left open where the match is weak.

J gene: TRBJ2-2; D gene: TRBD2; V gene: TRBV10-1; CDR3 protein: CASNLSWTSGGSNTGELFF; CDR3 DNA: TGCGCCAGCAATCTCTCCTGGACTAGCGGGGGGTCGAACACCGGGGAGCTGTTTTTT
J gene: TRBJ1-4; D gene: -; V gene: TRBV5-4; CDR3 protein: CASSSGENEKLFF; CDR3 DNA: TGTGCCAGCAGCTCTGGGGAGAATGAAAAACTGTTTTTT
J gene: TRBJ2-7; D gene: -; V gene: TRBV27; CDR3 protein: CASSSGTPLPYEQYF; CDR3 DNA: TGTGCCAGCAGTTCCGGGACTCCACTTCCCTACGAGCAGTACTTC
J gene: TRBJ1-1; D gene: -; V gene: TRBV27; CDR3 protein: CASSLAGGNTEAFF; CDR3 DNA: TGTGCCAGCAGTTTAGCCGGCGGGAACACTGAAGCTTTCTTT
J gene: TRBJ2-2; D gene: TRBD1; V gene: TRBV13; CDR3 protein: CASSPNAGGNTGELFF; CDR3 DNA: TGTGCCAGCAGCCCCAACGCAGGGGGTAACACCGGGGAGCTGTTTTTT
J gene: TRBJ2-7; D gene: -; V gene: TRBV7-9; CDR3 protein: CASSPRQPSTLLHEQYF; CDR3 DNA: TGTGCCAGCAGCCCTCGACAGCCTAGTACCTTACTGCACGAGCAGTACTTC
J gene: TRBJ2-7; D gene: TRBD2; V gene: TRBV4-3; CDR3 protein: CASSQDLGGGADEQYF; CDR3 DNA: TGCGCCAGCAGCCAAGATCTCGGCGGGGGGGCCGACGAGCAGTACTTC
J gene: TRBJ1-3; D gene: -; V gene: TRBV5-1; CDR3 protein: CASSFTDSRSSGNTIYF; CDR3 DNA: TGCGCCAGCAGCTTCACGGACAGTAGAAGCTCTGGAAACACCATATATTTT
J gene: TRBJ2-7; D gene: TRBD1; V gene: TRBV5-6; CDR3 protein: CASSLPGQGYEQYF; CDR3 DNA: TGTGCCAGCAGCTTGCCAGGACAGGGCTACGAGCAGTACTTC
J gene: TRBJ2-1; D gene: TRBD2; V gene: TRBV6-6; CDR3 protein: CASSYSSGGMNEQFF; CDR3 DNA: TGTGCCAGCAGTTATTCTAGCGGGGGAATGAATGAGCAGTTCTTC
J gene: TRBJ1-4; D gene: -; V gene: TRBV25-1; CDR3 protein: CASSQMGDLATNEKLFF; CDR3 DNA: TGTGCCAGCAGCCAAATGGGAGACCTCGCAACTAATGAAAAACTGTTTTTT
J gene: TRBJ1-1; D gene: TRBD1; V gene: TRBV29-1; CDR3 protein: CSVEGQGPTEAFF; CDR3 DNA: TGCAGCGTTGAAGGACAGGGGCCTACTGAAGCTTTCTTT
J gene: TRBJ1-2; D gene: -; V gene: TRBV13; CDR3 protein: CASNWSGENYGYTF; CDR3 DNA: TGTGCCAGCAATTGGTCAGGGGAAAACTATGGCTACACCTTC
J gene: TRBJ2-7; D gene: TRBD1; V gene: TRBV10-2; CDR3 protein: CASTNRDRDYEQYF; CDR3 DNA: TGCGCCAGCACAAACCGGGACAGGGACTACGAGCAGTACTTC